The clone carrying this TCR beta chain appeared a few times. This sample was taken from a study of blood T cell repertoires in COVID-19. Overall study: Sample material is recorded as cDNA or gDNA derived from T cells, B-cell-depleted T cells, or PBMCs.

Some clones are missing from TCRdb's copy, which holds only in-frame ones; the method was immunoSEQ multiplex PCR. The table shows approximately 300,000 clones, with around 86% occurring only once. CDR1 and CDR2 from the germline V gene are MNHEY and SMNVEV (reference sequence). The V gene end was trimmed by 5 bases and the J gene end by 4 bases; junction bases not matched to a gene: 13. The CDR3 consists of 16 residues. J is TRBJ2-5 and V is TRBV27, with 7 bases matching TRBD1. The receptor was derived from a man in his fifties with active or convalescent COVID-19. The sequenced sample was peripheral blood. CDR3 nucleotide sequence: TGTGCCAGCAGTCCCACCGCCCCGACAGGGTTAGAGACCCAGTACTTC. Its protein product is CASSPTAPTGLETQYF.